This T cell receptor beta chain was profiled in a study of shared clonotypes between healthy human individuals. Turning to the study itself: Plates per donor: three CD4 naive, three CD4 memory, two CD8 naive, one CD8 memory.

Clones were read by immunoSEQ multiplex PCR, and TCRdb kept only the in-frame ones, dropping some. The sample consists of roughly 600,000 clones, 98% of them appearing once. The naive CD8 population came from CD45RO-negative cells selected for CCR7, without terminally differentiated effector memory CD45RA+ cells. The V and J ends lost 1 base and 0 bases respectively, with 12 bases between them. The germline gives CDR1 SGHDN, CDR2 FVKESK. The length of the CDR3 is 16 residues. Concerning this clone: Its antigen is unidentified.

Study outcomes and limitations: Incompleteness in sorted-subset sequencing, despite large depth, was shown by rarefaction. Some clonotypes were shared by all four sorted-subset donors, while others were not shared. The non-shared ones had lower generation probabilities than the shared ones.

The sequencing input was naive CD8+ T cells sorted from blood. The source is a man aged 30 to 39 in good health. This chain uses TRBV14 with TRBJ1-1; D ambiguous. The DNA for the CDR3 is TGTGCCAGCAGCCAAGGGCTGAGGAGACTGAACACTGAAGCTTTCTTT. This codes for CASSQGLRRLNTEAFF.